The T cell receptor (beta chain) described here comes from a study of regulatory T cells in long-lasting Graves disease. Background on the study: The study enrolled newly diagnosed Graves' patients on antithyroid drugs under 3 months.

V lost 6 bases and J 2 bases, leaving 9 bases between the germline ends. The CDR3 consists of 13 residues. The germline V gene has CDR1 LNHDA and CDR2 SQIVND (reference sequence). Assembly of TCR beta libraries relied on iRepertoire HTBI primers together with Arm-PCR of CDR3 regions. TCRdb reprocessed the multiplex PCR reads with MiXCR, giving one entry per CDR3 protein. The sample records 500,000 or so distinct CDR3 sequences, more than 15% being singletons. This clonotype came up a few times. Time point meaning: newly diagnosed GD, antithyroid drugs for less than 3 months. PBMC-derived RNA was used for the TCR library. These same records also appear under a second study, on T cells in Graves' hyperthyroidism and ophthalmopathy. According to that study: The HTBI primer set served for first-round RT-PCR of the TCR CDR3.

Sequenced material: peripheral blood mononuclear cells (PBMCs), taken at new diagnosis, from a patient treated with antithyroid drugs. V is TRBV19 and J is TRBJ2-3, with D unresolved. The receptor comes from a woman aged 35-65 years with Graves disease. The chain's CDR3 is CASRRTDTDTQYF. Here the CDR3 DNA reads TGTGCCAGTAGAAGGACGGACACAGATACGCAGTATTTT.